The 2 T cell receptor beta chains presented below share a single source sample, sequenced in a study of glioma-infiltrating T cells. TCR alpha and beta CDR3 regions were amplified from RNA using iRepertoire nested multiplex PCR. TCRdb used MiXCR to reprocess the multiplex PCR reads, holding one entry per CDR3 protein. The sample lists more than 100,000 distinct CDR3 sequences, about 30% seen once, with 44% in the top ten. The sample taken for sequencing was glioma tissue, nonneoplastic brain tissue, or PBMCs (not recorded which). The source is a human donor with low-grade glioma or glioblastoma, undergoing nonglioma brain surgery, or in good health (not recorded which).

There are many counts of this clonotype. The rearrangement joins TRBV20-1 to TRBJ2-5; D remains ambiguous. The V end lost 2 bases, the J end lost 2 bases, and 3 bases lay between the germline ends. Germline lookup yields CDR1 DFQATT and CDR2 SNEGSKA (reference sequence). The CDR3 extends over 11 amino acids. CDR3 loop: CSARFQETQYF. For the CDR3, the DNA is TGCAGTGCTAGATTTCAAGAGACCCAGTACTTC.

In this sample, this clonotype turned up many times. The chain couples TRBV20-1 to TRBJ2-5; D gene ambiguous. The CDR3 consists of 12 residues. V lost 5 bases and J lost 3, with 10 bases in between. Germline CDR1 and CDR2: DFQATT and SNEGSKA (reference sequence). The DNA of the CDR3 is TGCAGTGCTCCTGAGAGCGAAGAGACCCAGTACTTC. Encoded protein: CSAPESEETQYF.